This T cell receptor (beta chain) was captured in a study of shared clonotypes between healthy human individuals. At the level of the study: Three plates were used per donor for CD4 naive, three for CD4 memory, two for CD8 naive and one for CD8 memory. Whole-study results and caveats: The represented genetic and exposure-history diversity was limited by the small number of donors. Generally, naive subsets came out with larger estimated richness than memory subsets.

Naive CD8 populations comprised CD45RO-negative cells positively selected for CCR7, excluding terminally differentiated effector memory CD45RA+ cells. All the donors were Caucasian adults who lived in Nashville, Tennessee. Concerning this clone itself: The antigen is unknown.

J gave up 7 bases and V 5 bases, and 10 bases lay outside the gene matches. The CDR3 totals 14 residues. CDR1 and CDR2 from the germline V gene are PRHDT and FYEKMQ (reference sequence). Some clones are missing from TCRdb's copy, which holds only in-frame ones; the method was immunoSEQ multiplex PCR. The table shows hundreds of thousands of clones, with 90% to 98% occurring only once. The rearrangement uses TRBV13 and TRBJ2-7; 8 bases match TRBD1. The receptor comes from a man younger than 45 in good health. The specimen sequenced was naive CD8+ T cells sorted from blood. DNA for the CDR3: TGTGCCAGCAGCGCTGGACAGGGTTCTTGGGAGCAGTACTTC. Its translation: CASSAGQGSWEQYF.